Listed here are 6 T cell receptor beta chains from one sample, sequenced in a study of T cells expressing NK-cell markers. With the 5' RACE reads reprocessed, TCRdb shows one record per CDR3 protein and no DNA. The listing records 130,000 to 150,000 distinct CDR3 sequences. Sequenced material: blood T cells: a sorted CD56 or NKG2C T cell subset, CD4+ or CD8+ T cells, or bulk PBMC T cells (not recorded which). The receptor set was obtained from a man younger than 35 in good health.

CDR3 amino acids: CATSDLGGAHYNEQFF. The chain has TRBV24-1 and TRBJ2-1; the TCRdb D gene call, TRBD1, has no DNA to confirm it. The CDR3 covers 16 residues. CDR1 and CDR2 (germline): KGHDR, SFDVKD.

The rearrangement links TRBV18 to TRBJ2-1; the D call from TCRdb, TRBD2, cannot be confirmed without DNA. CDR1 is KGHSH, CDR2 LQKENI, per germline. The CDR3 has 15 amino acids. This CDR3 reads CASSPPGARRNEQFF.

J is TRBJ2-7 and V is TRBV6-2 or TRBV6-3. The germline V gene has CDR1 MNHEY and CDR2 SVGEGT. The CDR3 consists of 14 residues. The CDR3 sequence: CASSYSREGHEQYF.

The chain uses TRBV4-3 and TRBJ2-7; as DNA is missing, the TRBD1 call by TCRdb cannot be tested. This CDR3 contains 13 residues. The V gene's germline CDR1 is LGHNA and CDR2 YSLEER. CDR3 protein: CASSQTVTYEQYF.

The CDR3 protein is CASSLVVPQEQFF. The chain couples TRBV11-2 to TRBJ2-1. There are 13 residues in the CDR3. The germline gives CDR1 SGHAT, CDR2 FQNNGV.

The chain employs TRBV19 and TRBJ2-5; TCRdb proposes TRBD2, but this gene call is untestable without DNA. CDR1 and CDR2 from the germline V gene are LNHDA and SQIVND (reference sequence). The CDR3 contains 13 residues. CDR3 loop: CASRGGGLWTQYF.